The clone carrying this T cell receptor (beta chain) was observed at least ten times. The data were obtained in a study of tumor-infiltrating lymphocytes in oesophageal squamous cell carcinoma. TCRdb re-called the PCR reads through MiXCR, storing one row per CDR3 protein. Here the sample spans approximately 15,000 distinct CDR3 sequences, over 50% being singletons. Germline CDR1 reads KGHDR; CDR2 reads SFDVKD. V lost 3 bases and J 11 bases, leaving 11 bases between the germline ends. This CDR3 is 12 amino acids long. The origin of this receptor is a female donor with esophageal squamous cell carcinoma. V is TRBV24-1 and J is TRBJ2-3; a possible D gene is TRBD2 (6 bases). The specimen was esophageal tumor tissue. Here the CDR3 reads CATSDPGEMQYF. The CDR3 bases are TGTGCCACCAGTGATCCGGGAGAAATGCAGTATTTT.